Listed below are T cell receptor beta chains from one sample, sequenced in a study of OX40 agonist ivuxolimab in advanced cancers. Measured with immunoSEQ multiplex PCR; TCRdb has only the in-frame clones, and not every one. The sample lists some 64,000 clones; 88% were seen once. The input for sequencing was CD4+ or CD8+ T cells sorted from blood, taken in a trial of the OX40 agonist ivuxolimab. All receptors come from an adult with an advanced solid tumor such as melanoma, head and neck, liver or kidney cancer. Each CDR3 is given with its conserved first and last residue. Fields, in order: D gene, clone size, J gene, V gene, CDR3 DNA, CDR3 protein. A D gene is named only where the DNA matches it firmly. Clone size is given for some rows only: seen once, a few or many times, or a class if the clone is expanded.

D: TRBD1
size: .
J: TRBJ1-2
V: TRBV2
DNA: TGTGCCAGCACTGCGACAGGGAACTATGGCTACACCTTC
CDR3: CASTATGNYGYTF

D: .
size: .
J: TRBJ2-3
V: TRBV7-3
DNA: TGTGCCAGCAGCTTAGAGGGGTCAGATACGCAGTATTTT
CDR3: CASSLEGSDTQYF

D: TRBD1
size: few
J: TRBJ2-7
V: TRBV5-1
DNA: TGCGCCAGCAGCCCACGACAGGGGGTCCACGAGCAGTACTTC
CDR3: CASSPRQGVHEQYF

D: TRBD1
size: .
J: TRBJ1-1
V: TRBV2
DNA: TGTGCCAGCAGGGGACAGATGAACACTGAAGCTTTCTTT
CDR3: CASRGQMNTEAFF

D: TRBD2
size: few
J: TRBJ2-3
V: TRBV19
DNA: TGTGCCAGCCGGGAGGCCAACACAGATACGCAGTATTTT
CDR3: CASREANTDTQYF

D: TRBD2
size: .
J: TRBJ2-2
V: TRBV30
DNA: TGTGCCTGCCTAGCGGGAGATCATAACACCGGGGAGCTGTTTTTT
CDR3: CACLAGDHNTGELFF

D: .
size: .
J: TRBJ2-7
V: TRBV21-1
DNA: TGTGCCAGCAATAGGACAGGGGGCTACGGGCAGTACTTC
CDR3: CASNRTGGYGQYF

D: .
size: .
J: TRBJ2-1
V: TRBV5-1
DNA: TGCGCCAGCAGCTTGATCGGCGTCGATGAGCAGTTCTTC
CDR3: CASSLIGVDEQFF

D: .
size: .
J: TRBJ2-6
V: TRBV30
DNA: TGTGCCTGGAGTATCTGGGTGGCTGGGGCCAACGTCCTGACTTTC
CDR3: CAWSIWVAGANVLTF

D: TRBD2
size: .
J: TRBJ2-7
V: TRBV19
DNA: TGTGCCAGTAGTGCCCAGAGGACTAGCGGGGTGCAGTACTTC
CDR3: CASSAQRTSGVQYF

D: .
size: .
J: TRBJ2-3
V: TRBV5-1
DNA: TGCGCCAGCAGCATTAGCACAGATACGCAGTATTTT
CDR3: CASSISTDTQYF

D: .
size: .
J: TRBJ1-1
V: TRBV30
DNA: TGTGCCTGGAGTGTTGGGGGAAGTTCCGCACCTGAAGCTTTCTTT
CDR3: CAWSVGGSSAPEAFF

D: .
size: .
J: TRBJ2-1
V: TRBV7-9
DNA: TGTGCCAGCAGCCCCGGGCGGACGTACAATGAGCAGTTCTTC
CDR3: CASSPGRTYNEQFF

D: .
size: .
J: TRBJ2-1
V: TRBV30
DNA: TGTGCCTGGAGTGTAGAAGGCAATGAGCAGTTCTTC
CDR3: CAWSVEGNEQFF

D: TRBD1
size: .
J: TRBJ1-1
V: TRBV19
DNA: TGTGCCAGTAGTATGCATCCGGGACAGCTTATGAACACTGAAGCTTTCTTT
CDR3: CASSMHPGQLMNTEAFF

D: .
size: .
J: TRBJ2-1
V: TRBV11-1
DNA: TGTGCCAGCAGCTTAGCGTCGGGGTCCTACAATGAGCAGTTCTTC
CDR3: CASSLASGSYNEQFF

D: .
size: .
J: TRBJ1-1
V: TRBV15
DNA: TGTGCCACCAGCAGAGGGGACGCGAACACTGAAGCTTTCTTT
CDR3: CATSRGDANTEAFF

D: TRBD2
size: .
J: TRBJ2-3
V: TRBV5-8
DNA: TGTGCCAGCAGCTTGGGGCTAGCGGGAAGCACAGATACGCAGTATTTT
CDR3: CASSLGLAGSTDTQYF

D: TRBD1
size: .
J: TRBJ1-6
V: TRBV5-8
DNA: TGTGCCAGCAGCTTGGAGACAGGGGGCGCGAGGCAGTCACCCCTCCACTTT
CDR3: CASSLETGGARQSPLHF

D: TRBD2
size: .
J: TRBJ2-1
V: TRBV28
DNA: TGTGCCAGCAGTTTATCTAGCGGGACCTACAATGAGCAGTTCTTC
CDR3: CASSLSSGTYNEQFF

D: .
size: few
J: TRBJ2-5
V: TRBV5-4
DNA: TGTGCCAGCAGCTTGGCGATGACCCAAGAGACCCAGTACTTC
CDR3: CASSLAMTQETQYF

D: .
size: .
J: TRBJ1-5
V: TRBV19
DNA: TGTGCCAGTAGTATATCAGGGTTGGGACAATCAAAGTATCAGCCCCAGCATTTT
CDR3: CASSISGLGQSKYQPQHF

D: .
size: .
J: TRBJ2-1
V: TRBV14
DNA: TGTGCCAGCAGCCAAGATCGTTCATTTTACAATGAGCAGTTCTTC
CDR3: CASSQDRSFYNEQFF